Below, 6 T cell receptor beta chains from the same sample are listed, as sequenced in a study of T cell repertoires in cytomegalovirus infection. MiXCR, applied by TCRdb to the reads, yields one record per CDR3 protein. The sample consists of approximately 910,000 distinct CDR3 sequences, around 30% of them appearing once. Their cognate antigens are unknown. The sequenced sample was cultured CD8+ T cells from PBMCs, obtained from culture after CMV antigen stimulation. Receptors originate from a human donor in good health (CMV status not recorded). Some clones in this sample may be carry-over from other donors' samples.

Turning to this clonotype: A much more abundant neighbour one base away suggests this may be a read error. The gene calls are TRBV7-2 and TRBJ1-1; D remains ambiguous. The CDR3 is 15 amino acids. Germline CDR1 reads SGHTA; CDR2 reads FQGNSA. CDR3 residues: CANSLDPPLNTEAFF. The CDR3 nucleotides are TGTGCCAACAGCTTAGATCCCCCGCTGAACACTGAAGCTTTCTTT.

In its sample, this clonotype was seen many times. The J gene is TRBJ2-7, the V gene TRBV6-5; tentatively, D is TRBD2 (6 bases). This CDR3 is built from 14 residues. Germline V gene sequence: CDR1 MNHEY, CDR2 SVGAGI. The V end was cut by 3 bases, the J end by 7 bases, with 16 bases between. For the CDR3, the DNA is TGTGCCAGCAGTTATTTTGGGCCAGGGAGGGAGCAGTACTTC. It yields the protein CASSYFGPGREQYF.

The chain has TRBV5-6 and TRBJ2-7, with TRBD2 matching 10 bases. The CDR3 is made up of 16 amino acids. Trimming took 0 bases from V and 3 from J; bases not matched to a gene: 6. In germline, CDR1 is SGHDT, CDR2 YYEEEE. The CDR3: CASSLDGTSVGYEQYV. As DNA, the CDR3 is TGTGCCAGCAGCTTGGACGGGACTAGCGTCGGCTACGAGCAGTACGTC.

The gene calls are TRBV7-6 and TRBJ1-1; TRBD1 aligns across 7 bases. Germline V gene data show CDR1 as SGHVS and CDR2 as FNYEAQ. With 7 bases clipped from V and 1 base from J, the junction kept 9 bases outside the gene matches. CDR3 length: 15 amino acids. The CDR3 DNA follows: TGTGCCAGCACCCAACCGGGACAGTCGAACACTGAAGCTTTCTTT. Amino acid sequence: CASTQPGQSNTEAFF.

This clonotype has only one observation. This could be a read error, since a much larger clone is one nucleotide away. This chain uses TRBV12-3 or TRBV12-4 with TRBJ1-5; 8 bases are shared with TRBD1. The CDR3 runs to 14 residues. Losses at the gene ends were 5 bases for V and 7 bases for J; bases not matched to a gene: 7. CDR3: CASSPPQGGQPQHF. Written as DNA, the CDR3 is TGTGCCAGCAGTCCCCCACAGGGGGGCCAGCCCCAGCATTTT.

V gene TRBV4-2 combines with J gene TRBJ2-5, with D perhaps matching TRBD1 or TRBD2 (5 bases each). Germline V gene data show CDR1 as LGHNA and CDR2 as YNFKEQ. This CDR3 is 15 amino acids long. Trimming took 2 bases from V and 5 from J, leaving 15 bases between them. The DNA of the CDR3 is TGTGCCAGCAGCCAATGGGACGGAGCCGGGGAGACCCAGTACTTC. Its protein is CASSQWDGAGETQYF.